Sequencing of this TCR beta chain was carried out in a study of PD-1 blockade in classical Hodgkin lymphoma. Notes on the study in general: Patients with an early start, nivolumab under 1 year after ASCT, were excluded. Similar baseline diversity was found in complete responders and newly diagnosed patients. With respect to the repertoire differences, their causes, possibly disease activity or prior therapy, remain undefined.

With respect to this clone: Its antigen is not known.

No patient escaped relapse after autologous stem cell transplantation, and brentuximab vedotin exposure varied. Complete response, partial response or progressive disease were the best responses. Sequenced by immunoSEQ multiplex PCR; TCRdb stores in-frame clones only, minus some. The repertoire holds under 70,000 clones, with approximately 88% as singletons. From germline, CDR1 is SGHAT and CDR2 FQDESV (reference sequence). The CDR3 runs 14 residues. The ends lost 5 bases at V and 7 bases at J; junction bases unmatched: 6. This receptor was obtained from a human donor with classical Hodgkin lymphoma. Material: peripheral blood mononuclear cells (PBMCs), obtained at baseline. The genes are TRBV11-1 and TRBJ2-3; the match to TRBD1 covers 10 bases. The CDR3 bases are TGTGCCAGCAGCATACGACAGGGGGCAAATACGCAGTATTTT. Its protein is CASSIRQGANTQYF. Using reference TRBV11-1 and TRBJ2-3 for the parts outside the CDR3, the full variable domain is EAEVAQSPRYKITEKSQAVAFWCDPISGHATLYWYRQILGQGPELLVQFQDESVVDDSQLPKDRFSAERLKGVDSTLKIQPAELGDSAMYLCASSIRQGANTQYFGPGTRLTVL.